A single sample is the source of the 5 T cell receptor beta chains below, sequenced in a study of cytomegalovirus exposure and HLA in healthy donors. Use of 60 Vbeta and 13 Jbeta primers characterized the PCR. Clones were read by immunoSEQ multiplex PCR, and TCRdb kept only the in-frame ones, dropping some. This sample has over 150,000 clones, with 80% found just once. Sequenced: PBMCs. The receptors here all came from a man aged 18-30 years in good health and CMV-seropositive.

With regard to this clone: The junction departs from the called germline gene at one end, perhaps through a read error. J is TRBJ1-6 and V is TRBV7-9; possibly TRBD1 for D (6 bases). The germline V gene encodes CDR1 SEHNR and CDR2 FQNEAQ (reference sequence). CDR3 length equals 14 residues. CDR3 DNA sequence: TGTTCCAGCAGTTACCGGGACATTAATTCACCCCTCCACTTT. Translation gives CSSSYRDINSPLHF.

V usage is TRBV10-3 and J usage is TRBJ1-2; D ambiguous. Trimming removed 9 bases at V and 4 bases at J, with 12 bases between. CDR1 and CDR2 from the germline V gene are ENHRY and SYGVKD. CDR3 length equals 12 residues. The CDR3 bases are TGTGCCATAGACGGCGGGGTCTATGGCTACACCTTC. Its translation: CAIDGGVYGYTF.

V usage is TRBV30 and J usage is TRBJ1-6; tentative D call: TRBD1 (6 bases). Germline CDR1 GTSNPN, CDR2 SVGIG (reference sequence). This CDR3 has 14 amino acids. Trimming took off 8 bases at V and 0 bases at J, with 11 bases between the two ends. The CDR3 is CARDTSSYNSPLHF. CDR3 sequence (DNA): TGTGCCCGGGACACCAGCTCCTATAATTCACCCCTCCACTTT.

This clone was recorded a few times. The genes are TRBV7-9 and TRBJ2-7; 7 nucleotides agree with TRBD1. This CDR3 is built from 15 residues. J was trimmed by 3 bases and V by 5 bases; bases with no gene match: 10. Germline lookup yields CDR1 SEHNR and CDR2 FQNEAQ (reference sequence). The CDR3 loop is CASSPQTGTVYEQYF. CDR3 bases: TGTGCCAGCAGCCCACAGACAGGGACCGTCTACGAGCAGTACTTC.

This clone showed up just a few times. The chain has TRBV4-1 and TRBJ2-7; 9 bases agree with TRBD1. The V segment lost 0 bases and the J segment 9 bases; nucleotides outside the gene matches: 6. Per germline, CDR1 MGHRA and CDR2 YSYEKL. The CDR3 is made up of 14 amino acids. CDR3 DNA sequence: TGCGCCAGCAGCCAAGAGGGACAGGGCGGGGGGCAGTACTTC. Amino acids: CASSQEGQGGGQYF.